These 19 T cell receptor beta chains share one sample of origin, sequenced in a study of blood T cells in healthy people across ages. Using a J-beta primer mix together with a sample-barcoded 5' primer, a second PCR was run for roughly 7 to 11 cycles. TCRdb re-called the 5' RACE reads with MiXCR, one entry per CDR3 protein. The sample lists about 1,600,000 distinct CDR3 sequences; 42% were seen once. Sequenced sample: blood. These TCRs come from a woman aged 18-29 years in good health.

This sequence joins TRBV29-1 and TRBJ2-1; perhaps TRBD1 as D (6 bases). Germline CDR1 is SQVTM and CDR2 is ANQGSEA. The germline V and J ends were trimmed by 5 bases and 15 bases, with 20 bases remaining between them. CDR3 length: 12 amino acids. The DNA of the CDR3 is TGCAGCGTTACGACCGGACAGTTCAAAGGGTTCTTC. This sequence encodes CSVTTGQFKGFF.

The gene calls are TRBV20-1 and TRBJ2-7, with D unclear. The CDR3 runs 16 residues. Between the trimmed V and J ends, which lost 5 bases and 0 bases, there was a span of 20 bases. Germline CDR1 reads DFQATT; CDR2 reads SNEGSKA (reference sequence). DNA for the CDR3: TGCAGTGCTTCCAGGAACCCTAATTCAAACTCCTACGAGCAGTACTTC. Protein product: CSASRNPNSNSYEQYF.

This clonotype has a handful of counts. The rearrangement links TRBV27 to TRBJ2-5, with 9 bases matching TRBD2. This CDR3 spans 14 amino acids. CDR1 is MNHEY, CDR2 SMNVEV, per germline (reference sequence). V dropped 5 bases and J dropped 5; count of bases not matched to a gene: 6. CDR3 amino acids: CASSRAGGGETQYF. CDR3 coding DNA: TGTGCCAGCAGTAGAGCGGGGGGAGGGGAGACCCAGTACTTC.

This clonotype was recorded a few times. This chain uses TRBV4-1 with TRBJ2-7; weak D call: TRBD1 (6 bases). Germline CDR1 is MGHRA and CDR2 is YSYEKL. CDR3 size: 14 residues. Trimming took off 2 bases at V and 3 bases at J, with 11 bases between the two ends. This CDR3 reads CASSQTTGSYEQYF. CDR3 bases: TGCGCCAGCAGCCAAACGACAGGTAGCTACGAGCAGTACTTC.

The chain joins TRBV28 to TRBJ2-5; 11 bases are a match to TRBD1. CDR3 length: 13 residues. With V trimmed by 7 bases and J by 11 bases, 9 bases remained unmatched. Germline V gene data show CDR1 as MDHEN and CDR2 as SYDVKM. DNA of the CDR3: TGTGCCAGCAAAAGGACAGGGGGCTTAGAGCAGTACTTC. Translated, it gives CASKRTGGLEQYF.

A few counts support this clonotype. V and J are TRBV12-3 or TRBV12-4 and TRBJ2-3; TRBD2 is a possible D gene (6 bases). Trimming left V 3 bases short and J 3 bases short, with 16 bases between. This CDR3 has 16 residues. CDR3 sequence reads: CASSFRVAAGTDTQYF. The CDR3 coding sequence is TGTGCCAGCAGTTTCAGGGTAGCGGCAGGTACAGATACGCAGTATTTT.

This clonotype was seen a handful of times. The chain recombines TRBV20-1 with TRBJ2-1; weak D call: TRBD2 (6 bases). The V gene's germline CDR1 is DFQATT and CDR2 SNEGSKA (reference sequence). This CDR3 spans 14 amino acids. V lost 0 bases, J lost 2 bases, and 8 bases lay in between. The CDR3 sequence is CSARDGSTYNEQFF. CDR3 coding DNA: TGCAGTGCTAGAGACGGGAGTACCTACAATGAGCAGTTCTTC.

The chain couples TRBV7-2 to TRBJ2-7; D is undetermined. Germline V gene data show CDR1 as SGHTA and CDR2 as FQGNSA. The germline V and J ends were trimmed by 5 bases and 3 bases, with 14 bases remaining between them. The CDR3 runs to 14 residues. The CDR3 is CASSPDGLVYEQYF. For the CDR3, the DNA is TGTGCCAGCAGCCCCGACGGGCTAGTCTACGAGCAGTACTTC.

CDR3 sequence: CASSLLGLADPTDTQYF. The DNA of the CDR3 is TGTGCCAGCAGTTTATTAGGGCTAGCGGACCCCACAGATACGCAGTATTTT. The chain is built from TRBV28 and TRBJ2-3; 7 bases line up with TRBD2. The CDR3 contains 17 residues. J lost 2 bases, V lost 1 base, and 9 bases had no gene match. The germline V gene encodes CDR1 MDHEN and CDR2 SYDVKM.

The chain couples TRBV6-2 or TRBV6-3 to TRBJ2-3; the D gene is possibly TRBD2 (6 bases). V lost 6 bases to trimming and J lost 4 bases, with 20 bases between them. The length of the CDR3 is 16 residues. Germline-derived CDR1 and CDR2 are MNHEY and SVGEGT. CDR3 coding DNA: TGTGCCAGCAGCCACACTCAGGGCGGGGCCTCAGATACGCAGTATTTT. Its protein is CASSHTQGGASDTQYF.

V and J are TRBV18 and TRBJ1-5, with TRBD1 as a possible D gene (6 bases). This CDR3 comprises 15 residues. Deletions cut 3 bases from V and 5 bases from J, with 14 bases between. CDR1 and CDR2 from the germline V gene are KGHSH and LQKENI. This CDR3 reads CASSPGAGSDQPQHF. CDR3 nucleotide sequence: TGTGCCAGCTCACCGGGGGCAGGGAGCGATCAGCCCCAGCATTTT.

In its sample, this clonotype was seen a few times. The V call is TRBV10-3, the J call TRBJ1-5, with D possibly being TRBD1 (5 bases). V was cut by 0 bases and J by 7 bases, with 7 bases left in between. CDR3 length: 13 amino acids. CDR1 ENHRY and CDR2 SYGVKD come from the germline V gene. In DNA, the CDR3 is TGTGCCATCAGTGAGTCGGAGGGGCAGCCCCAGCATTTT. Translating it yields CAISESEGQPQHF.

The chain couples TRBV2 to TRBJ1-5; D not resolved. This CDR3 is 13 amino acids long. V lost 9 bases and J 3 bases, leaving 12 bases between the germline ends. Germline CDR1 reads SNHLY; CDR2 reads FYNNEI. CDR3 loop: CASRRVTNQPQHF. CDR3 DNA: TGTGCCAGTCGCCGGGTCACCAATCAGCCCCAGCATTTT. Full variable domain (outside the CDR3, taken from reference TRBV2 and TRBJ1-5): EPEVTQTPSHQVTQMGQEVILRCVPISNHLYFYWYRQILGQKVEFLVSFYNNEISEKSEIFDDQFSVERPDGSNFTLKIRSTKLEDSAMYFCASRRVTNQPQHFGDGTRLSIL.

The chain has TRBV18 and TRBJ1-5; TRBD1 aligns across 9 bases. The CDR3 length is 16 residues. The germline V gene encodes CDR1 KGHSH and CDR2 LQKENI. The J segment lost 0 bases and the V segment lost 5 bases, leaving 5 bases of the junction unmatched. The CDR3 DNA sequence: TGTGCCAGCTCAGTCATGGGACAGGGTAGCAATCAGCCCCAGCATTTT. Protein sequence: CASSVMGQGSNQPQHF.

This clonotype is a singleton in its sample. The chain is built from TRBV27 and TRBJ2-2, with 9 bases that match TRBD1. Germline trimming cut 8 bases from V and 3 bases from J; bases unmatched to any gene: 7. The CDR3 totals 15 residues. Germline CDR1 MNHEY, CDR2 SMNVEV (reference sequence). CDR3 amino acids: CASGWTGADTGELFF. The CDR3, as DNA: TGTGCCAGCGGGTGGACAGGGGCGGACACCGGGGAGCTGTTTTTT.

The table lists this clonotype with a few counts. The chain joins TRBV7-2 to TRBJ2-7, with D possibly being TRBD2 (6 bases). The V gene's germline CDR1 is SGHTA and CDR2 FQGNSA. Trimming cost V 5 bases and J 4 bases, with 15 bases left between them. This CDR3 region has 14 residues. This chain's CDR3 is CASSPFSGPYEQYF. Here the CDR3 DNA reads TGTGCCAGCAGCCCTTTTAGCGGACCGTACGAGCAGTACTTC.

This clonotype was picked up a small number of times. This chain links TRBV20-1 with TRBJ1-1; D remains ambiguous. V was cut by 3 bases and J by 1 base, with 9 bases left in between. The CDR3 consists of 13 residues. Germline-derived CDR1 and CDR2 are DFQATT and SNEGSKA (reference sequence). The CDR3 DNA reads as TGCAGTGCTAGGGTAGGGCGGAACACTGAAGCTTTCTTT. Encoded protein: CSARVGRNTEAFF.

The chain links TRBV2 to TRBJ2-7; the D gene could be TRBD1 or TRBD2 (5 bases each). Looked up from germline, CDR1 is SNHLY and CDR2 is FYNNEI. CDR3 length: 14 residues. V lost 3 bases, J lost 3 bases, and 12 bases lay in between. In DNA form, the CDR3 reads TGTGCCAGCAGTGAGAACCGGGACGGCTACGAGCAGTACTTC. As protein: CASSENRDGYEQYF.

CDR3: CSARDFGTGGGSGIPYNEQFF. The CDR3 nucleotides read TGCAGTGCTAGAGACTTCGGGACAGGGGGTGGGAGCGGGATCCCCTACAATGAGCAGTTCTTC. The rearrangement joins TRBV20-1 to TRBJ2-1, with 11 bases that match TRBD1. Unmatched junction bases numbered 18, after V lost 0 bases and J lost 2 bases. CDR1 is DFQATT, CDR2 SNEGSKA, per germline (reference sequence). The CDR3 runs 21 residues.